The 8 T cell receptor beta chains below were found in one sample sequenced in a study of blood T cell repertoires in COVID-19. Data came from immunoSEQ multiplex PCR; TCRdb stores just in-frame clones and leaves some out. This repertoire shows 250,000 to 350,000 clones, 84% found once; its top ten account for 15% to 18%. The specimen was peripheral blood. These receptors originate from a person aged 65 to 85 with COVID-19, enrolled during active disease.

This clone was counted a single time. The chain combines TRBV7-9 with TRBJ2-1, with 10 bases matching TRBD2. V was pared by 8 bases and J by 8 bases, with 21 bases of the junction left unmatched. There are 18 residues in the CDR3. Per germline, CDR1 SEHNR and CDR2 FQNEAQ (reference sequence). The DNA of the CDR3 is TGTGCCAGCGGACAAGGACCGAAACTAGCGGGGAAGGGGGATGAGCAGTTCTTC. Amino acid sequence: CASGQGPKLAGKGDEQFF.

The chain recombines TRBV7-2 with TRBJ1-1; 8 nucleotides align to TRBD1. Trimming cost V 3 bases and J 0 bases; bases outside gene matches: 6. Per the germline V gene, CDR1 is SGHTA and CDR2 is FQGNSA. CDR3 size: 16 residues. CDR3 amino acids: CASSFAGQGLNTEAFF. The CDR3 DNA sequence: TGTGCCAGCAGCTTCGCAGGACAGGGATTGAACACTGAAGCTTTCTTT.

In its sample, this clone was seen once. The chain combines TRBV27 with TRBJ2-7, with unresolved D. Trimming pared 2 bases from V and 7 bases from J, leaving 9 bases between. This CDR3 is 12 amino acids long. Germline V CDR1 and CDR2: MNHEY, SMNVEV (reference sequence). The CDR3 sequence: CASSLPPLEQYF. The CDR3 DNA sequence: TGTGCCAGCAGTTTACCTCCCTTGGAGCAGTACTTC.

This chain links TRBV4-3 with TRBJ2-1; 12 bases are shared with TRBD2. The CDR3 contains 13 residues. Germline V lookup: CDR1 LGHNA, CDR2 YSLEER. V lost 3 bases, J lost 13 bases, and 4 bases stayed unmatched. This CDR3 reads CASSQTSGSVQFF. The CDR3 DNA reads TGCGCCAGCAGCCAGACTAGCGGGAGCGTACAGTTCTTC.

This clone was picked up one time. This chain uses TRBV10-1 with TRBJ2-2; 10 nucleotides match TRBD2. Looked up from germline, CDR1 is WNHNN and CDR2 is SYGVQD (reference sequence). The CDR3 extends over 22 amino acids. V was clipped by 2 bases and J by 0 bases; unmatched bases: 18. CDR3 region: CASSEHPPLEREGPPNTGELFF. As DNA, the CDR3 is TGCGCCAGCAGTGAGCACCCACCTCTGGAGCGGGAGGGCCCTCCGAACACCGGGGAGCTGTTTTTT.

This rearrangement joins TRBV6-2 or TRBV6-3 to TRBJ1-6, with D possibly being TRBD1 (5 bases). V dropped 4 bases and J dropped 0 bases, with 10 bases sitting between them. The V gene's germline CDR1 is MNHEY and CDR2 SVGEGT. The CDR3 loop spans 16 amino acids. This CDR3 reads CASSSRQGSYNSPLHF. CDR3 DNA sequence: TGTGCCAGCAGTTCAAGGCAGGGCTCCTATAATTCACCCCTCCACTTT.

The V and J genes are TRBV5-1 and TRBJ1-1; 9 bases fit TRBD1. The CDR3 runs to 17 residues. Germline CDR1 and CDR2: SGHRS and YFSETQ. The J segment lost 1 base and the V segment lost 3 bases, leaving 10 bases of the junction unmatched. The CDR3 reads CASSSGPGTGKNTEAFF. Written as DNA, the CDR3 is TGCGCCAGCAGCTCAGGTCCCGGGACAGGGAAGAACACTGAAGCTTTCTTT.

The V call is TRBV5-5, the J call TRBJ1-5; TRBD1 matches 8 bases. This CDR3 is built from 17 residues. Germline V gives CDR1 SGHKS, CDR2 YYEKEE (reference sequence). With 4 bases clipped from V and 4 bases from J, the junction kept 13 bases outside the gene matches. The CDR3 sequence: CASSQGQGFSDNQPQHF. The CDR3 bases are TGTGCCAGCAGCCAAGGACAGGGCTTCTCTGATAATCAGCCCCAGCATTTT.